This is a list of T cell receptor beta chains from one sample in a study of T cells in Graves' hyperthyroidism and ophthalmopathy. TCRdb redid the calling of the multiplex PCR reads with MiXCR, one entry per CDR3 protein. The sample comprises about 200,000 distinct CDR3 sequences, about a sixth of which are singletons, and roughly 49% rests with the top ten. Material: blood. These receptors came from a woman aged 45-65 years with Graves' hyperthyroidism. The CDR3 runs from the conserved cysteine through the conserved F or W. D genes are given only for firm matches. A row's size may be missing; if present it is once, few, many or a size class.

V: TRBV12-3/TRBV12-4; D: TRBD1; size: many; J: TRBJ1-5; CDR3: CASSFGQGVGNQPQHF; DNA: TGTGCCAGCAGTTTTGGACAGGGGGTGGGAAATCAGCCCCAGCATTTT
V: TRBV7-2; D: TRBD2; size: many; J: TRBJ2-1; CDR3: CASSFQRLAVRYNEQFF; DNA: TGTGCCAGCAGCTTCCAGCGGCTAGCGGTACGATACAATGAGCAGTTCTTC
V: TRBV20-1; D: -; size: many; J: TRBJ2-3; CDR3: CSAKVAGTDTQYF; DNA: TGCAGTGCTAAGGTGGCGGGCACAGATACGCAGTATTTT
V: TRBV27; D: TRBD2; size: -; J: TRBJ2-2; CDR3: CASSYSLAGGYPGELFF; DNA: TGTGCCAGCAGCTACTCACTAGCGGGAGGATACCCCGGGGAGCTGTTTTTT
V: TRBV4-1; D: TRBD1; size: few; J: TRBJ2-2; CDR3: CASSQEGTGRGELFF; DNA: TGCGCCAGCAGCCAAGAGGGGACAGGCCGCGGGGAGCTGTTTTTT
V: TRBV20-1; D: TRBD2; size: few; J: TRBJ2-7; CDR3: CSARTSRRNGEQYF; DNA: TGCAGTGCTAGGACTAGCCGCCGTAACGGGGAGCAGTACTTC
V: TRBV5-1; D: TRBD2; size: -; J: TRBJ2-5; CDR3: CASSLASGTSGRAPLETQYF; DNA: TGCGCCAGCAGCTTGGCCTCGGGGACTAGCGGGAGGGCCCCCTTGGAGACCCAGTACTTC
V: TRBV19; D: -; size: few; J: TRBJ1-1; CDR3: CASSIIRGTEAFF; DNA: TGTGCCAGTAGTATCATCAGGGGCACTGAAGCTTTCTTT
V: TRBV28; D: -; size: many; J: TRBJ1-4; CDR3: CASLDRSSEKLFF; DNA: TGTGCCAGCCTGGACAGAAGCAGCGAAAAACTGTTTTTT
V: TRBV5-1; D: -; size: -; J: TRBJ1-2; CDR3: CASSLLVGQDGYTF; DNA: TGCGCCAGCAGCTTGTTGGTCGGGCAGGATGGCTACACCTTC
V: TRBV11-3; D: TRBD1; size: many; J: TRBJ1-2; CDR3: CASSRQGAYGYTF; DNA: TGTGCCAGCAGCCGACAGGGGGCCTATGGCTACACCTTC
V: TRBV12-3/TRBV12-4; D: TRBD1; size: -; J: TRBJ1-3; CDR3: CASSWDSLRNTIYF; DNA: TGTGCCAGCAGCTGGGACAGTTTGCGAAACACCATATATTTT
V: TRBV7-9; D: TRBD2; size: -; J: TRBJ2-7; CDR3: CASSHGLAGVEQYF; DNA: TGTGCCAGCAGTCACGGACTAGCGGGAGTTGAGCAGTACTTC
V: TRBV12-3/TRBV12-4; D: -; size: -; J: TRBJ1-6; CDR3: CASSYAYSPLHF; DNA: TGTGCCAGCAGTTATGCGTATTCACCCCTCCACTTT
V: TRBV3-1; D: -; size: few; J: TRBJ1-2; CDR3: CASSQSGGRAHGYTF; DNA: TGTGCCAGCAGCCAAAGTGGCGGTCGTGCCCATGGCTACACCTTC
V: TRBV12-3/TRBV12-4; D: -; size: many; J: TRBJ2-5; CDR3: CASSLSGFQETQYF; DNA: TGTGCCAGCAGTTTATCTGGGTTCCAAGAGACCCAGTACTTC
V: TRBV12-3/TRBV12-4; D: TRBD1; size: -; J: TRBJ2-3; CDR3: CASSYSGTERNQPQYF; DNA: TGTGCCAGCAGTTACTCAGGGACAGAACGCAATCAGCCCCAGTATTTT
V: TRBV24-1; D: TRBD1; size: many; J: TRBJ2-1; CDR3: CATSDPGGNGYNEQFF; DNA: TGTGCCACCAGTGATCCAGGGGGTAATGGGTACAATGAGCAGTTCTTC
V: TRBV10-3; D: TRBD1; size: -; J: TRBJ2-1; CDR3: CAISGPGQGKSYNEQFF; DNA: TGTGCCATCAGTGGACCTGGACAGGGGAAATCCTACAATGAGCAGTTCTTC
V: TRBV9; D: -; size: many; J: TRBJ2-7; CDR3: CASSGSRDGSSYEQYF; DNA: TGTGCCAGCAGCGGAAGCCGGGACGGGAGCTCCTACGAGCAGTACTTC
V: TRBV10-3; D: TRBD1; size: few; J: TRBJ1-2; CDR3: CAIHGTGGYTF; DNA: TGTGCCATTCACGGGACAGGAGGCTACACCTTC
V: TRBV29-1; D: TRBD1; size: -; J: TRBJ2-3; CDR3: CSVDRQGTSTDTQYF; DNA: TGCAGCGTTGACAGACAGGGGACAAGCACAGATACGCAGTATTTT